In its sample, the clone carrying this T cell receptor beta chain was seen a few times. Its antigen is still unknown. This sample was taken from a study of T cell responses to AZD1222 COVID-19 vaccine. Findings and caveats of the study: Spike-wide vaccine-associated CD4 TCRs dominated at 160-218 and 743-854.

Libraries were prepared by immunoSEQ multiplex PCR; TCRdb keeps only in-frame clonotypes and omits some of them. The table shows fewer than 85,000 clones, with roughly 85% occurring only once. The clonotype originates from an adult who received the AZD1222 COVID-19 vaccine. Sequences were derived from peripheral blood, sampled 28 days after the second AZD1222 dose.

This chain's CDR3 is CASAWGDGHSPLHF. CDR3 bases: TGTGCCAGCGCCTGGGGTGACGGACATTCACCCCTCCACTTT. The genes are TRBV6-5 and TRBJ1-6; D is uncertain. CDR1 and CDR2 (germline): MNHEY, SVGAGI. V lost 8 bases to trimming and J lost 8 bases, with 16 bases between them. There are 14 residues in the CDR3.